This T cell receptor beta chain came from a study of Graves' ophthalmopathy and Graves' hyperthyroidism. Study-wide results and caveats: Also, most clonotypes expanded in the thyroid above 0.001 frequency appeared in blood.

Turning to this clonotype: Its target is not known.

Investigators amplified TCR beta CDR3 regions from RNA transcripts. HTBI primers served in a first-round RT-PCR, which a second-round multiplex PCR followed. MiXCR, run by TCRdb on the multiplex PCR reads, gives a single entry per CDR3 protein. This sample has some 750,000 distinct CDR3 sequences, with approximately 40% found just once. The V gene's germline CDR1 is MNHEY and CDR2 SVGAGI. The V end was cut by 2 bases, the J end by 0 bases, with 8 bases between. The CDR3 contains 14 residues. This TCR came from an adult man with Graves' ophthalmopathy. The rearrangement links TRBV6-5 to TRBJ2-7; D might be TRBD1 (5 bases). Sequenced: peripheral blood. This CDR3 is CASSYGQSSYEQYF. CDR3 DNA sequence: TGTGCCAGCAGTTACGGACAAAGCTCCTACGAGCAGTACTTC.